This is a list of T cell receptor beta chains from one sample in a study of shared clonotypes between healthy human individuals. Profiling relied on immunoSEQ multiplex PCR, and the TCRdb table lists in-frame clones only, not all of them. The data show around 2.5 million clones, 90% to 95% seen once. Specimen: naive CD4+ T cells from PBMCs. The receptors come from a man between 18 and 29 years old in good health. Some clones in this sample may be carry-over from other donors' samples. Both conserved end residues are part of each CDR3. D genes are given only for firm matches. Size is stated for part of the rows, as once, few or many counts, or as a class when the clone is expanded.

len	v_gene	abundance	j_gene	d_gene	CDR3nt	CDR3aa
13	TRBV28	NA	TRBJ1-1	NA	TGTGCCAGCAGTTTATATAAGGTCAAGGAAGCTTTCTTT	CASSLYKVKEAFF
15	TRBV7-9	NA	TRBJ2-1	NA	TGTGCCAGCAGCTTAGCGGGGGGAATATACAATGAGCAGTTCTTC	CASSLAGGIYNEQFF
14	TRBV5-1	NA	TRBJ2-2	NA	TGCGCCAGCAGCTTTATAGGGGGTGCCGGGGAGCTGTTTTTT	CASSFIGGAGELFF
16	TRBV28	NA	TRBJ1-1	NA	TGTGCCAGCAGTTTTTTAGAGGGTAGTCAGAACACTGAAGCTTTCTTT	CASSFLEGSQNTEAFF
15	TRBV6-6	NA	TRBJ2-7	TRBD1	TGTGCCAGCACTAGGCAGGACAGGGGTCCCTACGAGCAGTACTTC	CASTRQDRGPYEQYF
13	TRBV5-8	NA	TRBJ2-7	TRBD1	TGTGCCAGCCGACAGGGGGCGTTCAGGTCGGTGTACTTC	CASRQGAFRSVYF
14	TRBV2	NA	TRBJ1-4	NA	TGTGCCAGCAGTGTACTGGGCACTAATGAAAAACTGTTTTTT	CASSVLGTNEKLFF
14	TRBV6-5	NA	TRBJ2-7	NA	TGTGCCAGCAGTTACAGGCAGGGGAGGTACGAGCAGTACTTC	CASSYRQGRYEQYF
14	TRBV7-3	NA	TRBJ1-1	TRBD1	TGTGCCAGCAGCCCCCAGGGGGGGGACACTGAAGCTTTCTTT	CASSPQGGDTEAFF
15	TRBV5-4	NA	TRBJ2-7	TRBD2	TGTGCCAGCAGCTTGGCCAACGGGAGGGCCTACGAGCAGTACTTC	CASSLANGRAYEQYF
14	TRBV28	few	TRBJ1-1	NA	TGTGCCAGCGGGACCGGGACGACGAACACTGAAGCTTTCTTT	CASGTGTTNTEAFF
13	TRBV6-6	NA	TRBJ2-6	NA	TGTGCCAGCATGGACTCTGGGGCCAACGTCCTGACTTTC	CASMDSGANVLTF
13	TRBV6-1	NA	TRBJ1-2	TRBD1	TGTGCCAGCAGTCTCCAGACAGGGGTTGGCTACACCTTC	CASSLQTGVGYTF
12	TRBV5-1	NA	TRBJ2-3	NA	TGCGCCAGCAGCTACCTTACAGATACGCAGTATTTT	CASSYLTDTQYF
16	TRBV5-1	NA	TRBJ1-2	TRBD1	TGCGCCAGCAGCTTGTTGGGACAGGGGGCCTTTCAGGGCTACACCTTC	CASSLLGQGAFQGYTF
13	TRBV7-2	NA	TRBJ2-7	NA	TGTGCCAGCAGCCGGGAGAGGGGGGGCGAGCAGTACTTC	CASSRERGGEQYF
15	TRBV2	NA	TRBJ2-7	NA	TGTGCCAGCAGTTGGACAGCCGGGGCTGGGGCGCCTCAGTACTTC	CASSWTAGAGAPQYF
18	TRBV7-2	NA	TRBJ2-2	NA	TGTGCCAGCAGTCGAATAGTGGGCGGGTTTGCGAACACCGGGGAGCTGTTTTTT	CASSRIVGGFANTGELFF
16	TRBV11-2	NA	TRBJ2-2	NA	TGTGCCAGCAGCCCTCTTGGGAGGCCGAACACCGGGGAGCTGTTTTTT	CASSPLGRPNTGELFF
15	TRBV19	once	TRBJ2-4	NA	TGTGCCAGTAGTATGGGTCCCCCGGCCAAAAACATTCAGTACTTC	CASSMGPPAKNIQYF
17	TRBV28	NA	TRBJ1-4	TRBD1	TGTGCCAGCACAAGAGTAGGACAGGGGGCAACTAATGAAAAACTGTTTTTT	CASTRVGQGATNEKLFF
15	TRBV10-3	NA	TRBJ2-5	TRBD1	TGTGCCAGCGCCATCAGGACAGGGGGGGTTAAGACCCAGTACTTC	CASAIRTGGVKTQYF
14	TRBV28	NA	TRBJ2-1	NA	TGTGCCAGCAGTTTATTTCAGGGGAGCAATGAGCAGTTCTTC	CASSLFQGSNEQFF
14	TRBV6-1	NA	TRBJ2-1	TRBD2	TGTGCCAGCACCCTAGCGGGGGGTTACAATGAGCAGTTCTTC	CASTLAGGYNEQFF
16	TRBV7-3	NA	TRBJ1-2	NA	TGTGCCAGCAGCTTAACGGGAAGATTTGGACGAATAGGCTACACCTTC	CASSLTGRFGRIGYTF
14	TRBV30	once	TRBJ1-5	NA	TGTGCCTGGAGTGATACGACGTTAGGGAATTTCCAGCATTTT	CAWSDTTLGNFQHF
16	TRBV29-1	NA	TRBJ2-1	TRBD2	TGCAGCGTTGAAGACAGCGATGCGGGAGCTTACAATGAGCAGTTCTTC	CSVEDSDAGAYNEQFF
14	TRBV30	NA	TRBJ2-7	NA	TGTGCCTGGAGTGTTGGGACGGGATCCTACGAGCAGTACTTC	CAWSVGTGSYEQYF
14	TRBV6-4	NA	TRBJ2-3	TRBD2	TGTGCCAGCAGTCCGGGGGGTTTCACAGATACGCAGTATTTT	CASSPGGFTDTQYF
14	TRBV4-2	NA	TRBJ1-1	NA	TGTGCCAGCAGCCAAGATGCGGGGGACACTGAAGCTTTCTTT	CASSQDAGDTEAFF
12	TRBV15	NA	TRBJ2-6	NA	TGTGCCACCAGCAAAGGGGCCAACGTCCTGACTTTC	CATSKGANVLTF
11	TRBV15	NA	TRBJ1-2	NA	TGTGCCACCAGCAGGGGGTCGGGCTACACCTTC	CATSRGSGYTF
15	TRBV10-3	NA	TRBJ2-2	TRBD2	TGTGCCATCAGTTCGACTAGCGATTACACCGGGGAGCTGTTTTTT	CAISSTSDYTGELFF
14	TRBV27	NA	TRBJ2-3	NA	TGTGCCAGCAGTTGGCGGGTGAGGCCAGATACGCAGTATTTT	CASSWRVRPDTQYF
12	TRBV6-6	NA	TRBJ2-7	NA	TGTGCCAGCAACAGGGAAGGGAGCGAGCAGTACTTC	CASNREGSEQYF
17	TRBV10-3	NA	TRBJ1-3	NA	TGTGCCATCAGTGAGACGAGGCAGATACGCTCTGGAAACACCATATATTTT	CAISETRQIRSGNTIYF
15	TRBV2	NA	TRBJ2-1	TRBD2	TGTGCCAGCTTTAAATTCTCTAGCGGGAGGAATGAGCAGTTCTTC	CASFKFSSGRNEQFF
17	TRBV5-1	NA	TRBJ2-1	TRBD2	TGCGCCAGCAGCTGGGGACTAGCGGGAGGGATAAACAATGAGCAGTTCTTC	CASSWGLAGGINNEQFF
15	TRBV10-3	NA	TRBJ1-5	NA	TGTGCCATCAGCGACCGACCGACAAGCAATCAGCCCCAGCATTTT	CAISDRPTSNQPQHF
14	TRBV27	NA	TRBJ1-4	NA	TGTGCCAGCCGCCGGCTGGGGCCTAATGAAAAACTGTTTTTT	CASRRLGPNEKLFF
12	TRBV28	NA	TRBJ1-5	TRBD1	TGTGCAACGGGACAGGGTAATCAGCCCCAGCATTTT	CATGQGNQPQHF
13	TRBV7-3	NA	TRBJ1-2	NA	TGTGCCAGCAGCTTAGGGCCTAACTATGGCTACACCTTC	CASSLGPNYGYTF
13	TRBV27	NA	TRBJ2-4	NA	TGTGCCAGCAGTTCGGGGGGCCGGAACATTCAGTACTTC	CASSSGGRNIQYF
14	TRBV5-8	NA	TRBJ1-2	NA	TGTGCCAGCAGCTTGGTCAGGGGCAGGTATGGCTACACCTTC	CASSLVRGRYGYTF
14	TRBV29-1	NA	TRBJ2-7	NA	TGCAGCGTTTTGCCCCAGAGGGCAACAAGAGAGCAGTACTTC	CSVLPQRATREQYF
15	TRBV29-1	few	TRBJ2-3	TRBD2	TGCAGCGTTGAACGAAGACTAGCCGCCCCAGATACGCAGTATTTT	CSVERRLAAPDTQYF
13	TRBV6-5	NA	TRBJ2-3	NA	TGTGCCAGCAGTTACAGACTAGGAGATACGCAGTATTTT	CASSYRLGDTQYF
13	TRBV7-9	few	TRBJ1-1	NA	TGTGCCAGCAGCTTGTCGGACAGCACTGAAGCTTTCTTT	CASSLSDSTEAFF
15	TRBV14	NA	TRBJ2-7	TRBD1	TGTGCCAGCAGCCCCAACCCGGGACAGGCCTACGAGCAGTACTTC	CASSPNPGQAYEQYF
12	TRBV6-1	NA	TRBJ1-5	NA	TGTGCCAGCACGGTCTTCAATCAGCCCCAGCATTTT	CASTVFNQPQHF
14	TRBV2	once	TRBJ2-7	NA	TGTGCCAGCAGTGAAGCCCGGGCTTCCTACGAGCAGTACTTC	CASSEARASYEQYF
14	TRBV5-1	NA	TRBJ2-3	NA	TGCGCCAGCGGAAACCAGGGGTTCACAGATACGCAGTATTTT	CASGNQGFTDTQYF
14	TRBV9	NA	TRBJ2-5	TRBD2	TGTGCCAGCAGCGTGGGAGGGATACAAGAGACCCAGTACTTC	CASSVGGIQETQYF
14	TRBV6-6	NA	TRBJ1-1	NA	TGTGCCAGCAGTTACTCAACGGCGGACACTGAAGCTTTCTTT	CASSYSTADTEAFF